These 18 T cell receptor beta chains came from one sample sequenced in a study of cytomegalovirus exposure and HLA in healthy donors. PCR employed 60 Vbeta and 13 Jbeta primers. Some clones are missing from TCRdb's copy, which holds only in-frame ones; the method was immunoSEQ multiplex PCR. The sample includes about 190,000 clones, 70% to 75% of them seen just once. Sample: PBMCs. All receptors come from a man aged 25-40 years in good health and CMV-seropositive.

V gene TRBV27 combines with J gene TRBJ1-1; TRBD1 might be the D (6 bases). With 0 bases removed from V and 11 bases from J, the gap between germline ends came to 13 bases. Germline CDR1 reads MNHEY; CDR2 reads SMNVEV (reference sequence). The CDR3 runs to 13 residues. The DNA for the CDR3 is TGTGCCAGCAGTTTATCGAGGGGGGGTGAGGCTTTCTTT. Translated: CASSLSRGGEAFF.

Comments on this clone: The junction and the germline gene differ at one end; a read error may be behind it. The same CDR3 can be traced to other DNA sequences in this sample. The gene calls are TRBV6-1 and TRBJ1-6, with 9 bases aligning to TRBD1. The germline V gene encodes CDR1 MNHNS and CDR2 SASEGT. The CDR3 contains 15 residues. The CDR3 loop reads CASRDQTGGNSPLHF. DNA of the CDR3: TGTGCCAGCAGGGACCAGACAGGGGGTAATTCCCCCCTCCACTTT.

The rearrangement joins TRBV7-9 to TRBJ2-3, with 13 bases fitting TRBD2. The CDR3 is 15 amino acids. After removal of 3 bases from V and 6 bases from J, the junction contained 3 bases not matched to a gene. CDR1 and CDR2 (germline): SEHNR, FQNEAQ (reference sequence). In nucleotides, the CDR3 is TGTGCCAGCAGCTTCGGGACTAGCGGGGCGGATACGCAGTATTTT. This gives the protein CASSFGTSGADTQYF.

The chain links TRBV5-8 to TRBJ2-1; 13 bases fit TRBD2. Germline values: CDR1 SGHTS, CDR2 YDEGEE. Trimming at V came to 4 bases and at J to 2 bases, leaving 6 bases not matched to a gene. The CDR3 has 17 amino acids. This chain's CDR3 is CASSHGTSGTPYNEQFF. DNA of the CDR3: TGTGCCAGCAGCCACGGGACTAGCGGGACCCCCTACAATGAGCAGTTCTTC.

This clone was counted between two and nine times. This sequence joins TRBV5-4 and TRBJ1-1, with no clear D. V lost 0 bases and J 8 bases, leaving 11 bases between the germline ends. From germline, CDR1 is SGHNT and CDR2 YYREEE (reference sequence). This CDR3 has 13 residues. This CDR3 reads CASSLVGQEEAFF. CDR3 nucleotide sequence: TGTGCCAGCAGCTTGGTGGGCCAAGAGGAAGCTTTCTTT.

This chain uses TRBV28 with TRBJ1-1; weak D call: TRBD1 (6 bases). The germline V gene has CDR1 MDHEN and CDR2 SYDVKM. The CDR3 has 15 residues. Trimming removed 5 bases at V and 5 bases at J, with 18 bases between. The CDR3 nucleotides are TGTGCCAGCAGTCCAGGGGTCCTGGCTGAAACTGAAGCTTTCTTT. Its protein product is CASSPGVLAETEAFF. Full variable domain (remainder filled in from reference TRBV28 and TRBJ1-1): DVKVTQSSRYLVKRTGEKVFLECVQDMDHENMFWYRQDPGLGLRLIYFSYDVKMKEKGDIPEGYSVSREKKERFSLILESASTNQTSMYLCASSPGVLAETEAFFGQGTRLTVV.

The CDR3 loop reads CAWSLGGAVNEKLFF. The CDR3, as DNA: TGTGCCTGGAGTCTGGGGGGTGCCGTTAATGAAAAACTGTTTTTT. The V and J genes are TRBV30 and TRBJ1-4; maybe TRBD1 (5 bases). Germline values: CDR1 GTSNPN, CDR2 SVGIG (reference sequence). Trimming shortened V by 2 bases and J by 4 bases, and 14 bases separated the two germline ends. This CDR3 comprises 15 residues.

The chain links TRBV25-1 to TRBJ1-2; D is uncertain. The CDR3 sequence is 11 residues long. Germline CDR1 reads MGHDK; CDR2 reads SYGVNS. The V end was cut by 3 bases, the J end by 8 bases, with 7 bases between. The CDR3 is CASSDGHGYTF. Written as DNA, the CDR3 is TGTGCCAGCAGTGACGGTCACGGCTACACCTTC.

The chain has TRBV4-3 and TRBJ1-4; TRBD1 matches at 10 bases. Losses at the gene ends were 0 bases for V and 9 bases for J; bases not matched to a gene: 7. This CDR3 spans 16 amino acids. In germline, CDR1 is LGHNA, CDR2 YSLEER. CDR3 amino acids: CASSQELGQGMKKLFF. The CDR3 DNA is TGCGCCAGCAGCCAAGAATTGGGACAGGGGATGAAAAAACTGTTTTTT.

This rearrangement joins TRBV6-5 to TRBJ1-5; tentative D call: TRBD1 (6 bases). V was cut by 6 bases and J by 6 bases, with 15 bases left in between. This CDR3 is built from 14 residues. Germline CDR1 reads MNHEY; CDR2 reads SVGAGI. CDR3 sequence: CASRTGQGLQPQHF. For the CDR3, the DNA is TGTGCCAGCAGAACAGGGCAGGGTCTTCAGCCCCAGCATTTT.

The chain carries TRBV15 and TRBJ2-7; the match to TRBD2 covers 11 bases. The length of the CDR3 is 16 residues. Germline-derived CDR1 and CDR2 are LNHNV and YYDKDF (reference sequence). Trimming took 4 bases from V and 2 from J; bases not matched to a gene: 7. CDR3 DNA sequence: TGTGCCACCAGCACCTACGGGACTAGCGGCGCCTACGAGCAGTACTTC. This sequence encodes CATSTYGTSGAYEQYF.

This chain uses TRBV19 with TRBJ2-7; D possibly corresponds to TRBD2 (5 bases). Germline-derived CDR1 and CDR2 are LNHDA and SQIVND (reference sequence). The CDR3 consists of 11 residues. V was shortened by 7 bases and J by 5 bases, with 9 bases between the two germline ends. CDR3 nucleotide sequence: TGTGCCAGTAATAAGGGAGACGAGCAGTACTTC. This encodes CASNKGDEQYF.

This clone has only a few counts. The genes are TRBV7-9 and TRBJ1-5; D unresolved. V lost 5 bases, J lost 11 bases, and 16 bases lay in between. Per germline, CDR1 SEHNR and CDR2 FQNEAQ (reference sequence). This CDR3 spans 13 amino acids. The CDR3 sequence is CASSLTSTNTQHF. Written as DNA, the CDR3 is TGTGCCAGCAGCCTCACCTCTACTAACACCCAGCATTTT.

This clone was detected only a few times. V and J are TRBV27 and TRBJ2-5, with 9 bases matching TRBD2. J was trimmed by 1 base and V by 7 bases; bases with no gene match: 13. CDR1 MNHEY and CDR2 SMNVEV come from the germline V gene (reference sequence). This CDR3 spans 17 amino acids. The CDR3 sequence is CASNTGSGSSGQETQYF. The CDR3 DNA reads TGTGCCAGCAACACCGGTAGCGGGAGTTCGGGCCAAGAGACCCAGTACTTC.

This clone was seen at least ten times. The chain is built from TRBV6-6 and TRBJ2-7; possibly TRBD2 for D (6 bases). The ends were cut back, 4 bases at V and 3 bases at J, with 10 bases in the middle. Looked up from germline, CDR1 is MNHNY and CDR2 is SVGAGI (reference sequence). There are 13 residues in the CDR3. CDR3 nucleotide sequence: TGTGCCAGCAGTTCTCCGCGGGACTACGAGCAGTACTTC. Protein: CASSSPRDYEQYF.

The rearrangement joins TRBV7-3 to TRBJ1-5; 9 bases are a match to TRBD1. This CDR3 spans 15 amino acids. The ends lost 4 bases at V and 7 bases at J; junction bases unmatched: 8. Germline V gene lookup returns CDR1 SGHTA and CDR2 FQGTGA. CDR3 nucleotides: TGTGCCAGCAGCTCGGGGGACAGGGTAGGCCAGCCCCAGCATTTT. As protein: CASSSGDRVGQPQHF.

The rearrangement joins TRBV6-1 to TRBJ1-1; D remains unclear. Germline loops: CDR1 MNHNS, CDR2 SASEGT. The CDR3 runs 14 residues. V lost 4 bases and J 1 base, leaving 10 bases between the germline ends. DNA of the CDR3: TGTGCCAGCAGTGGTGGCGTAGCGAACACTGAAGCTTTCTTT. Protein sequence: CASSGGVANTEAFF.

This rearrangement joins TRBV4-2 to TRBJ2-6; 7 bases match TRBD2. The CDR3 loop spans 18 amino acids. V trimming: 0 bases; J trimming: 2 bases; junction bases outside the gene matches: 7. From germline, CDR1 is LGHNA and CDR2 YNFKEQ. As DNA, the CDR3 is TGTGCCAGCAGCCAAGAACCTACTAGCGTTCCTGGGGCCAACGTCCTGACTTTC. Encoded protein: CASSQEPTSVPGANVLTF.